These 5 T cell receptor beta chains share one sample of origin, sequenced in a study of PD-1 blockade in classical Hodgkin lymphoma (TCRdb year 2020). The time point tag for this specimen amounts to: cycle 4 day 1 (C4D1), after 5 to 7 weeks of nivolumab. Every trial patient had relapsed after autologous stem cell transplantation, and cohorts A, B and C differed in prior brentuximab vedotin exposure. A Miltenyi CD8+ T cell isolation kit was used for magnetic negative selection to purify CD8+ T cells from thawed PBMCs. Library creation used the immunoSEQ multiplex PCR assay. This is the immuneACCESS table as TCRdb keeps it, with only in-frame sequences that have V and J called. A part of the clones is gone; compared with another copy, unresolved V genes explain less than half, and the rest is unexplained. A total of 15,000 to 20,000 clones appear in this sample, about 85% of them only once. The ten largest clonotypes hold 4% to 5.5% of the sample.

Sample: CD8+ T cells from blood, taken before the fourth cycle of nivolumab. These receptors all come from a human donor with classical Hodgkin lymphoma.

The DNA of the CDR3 is TGTGCCAGCGAAGACAGGGGGGTAACAGATACGCAGTATTTT. Translating gives CASEDRGVTDTQYF. The chain is built from TRBV2 and TRBJ2-3; 9 bases are shared with TRBD1. J was trimmed by 3 bases and V by 8 bases; bases with no gene match: 6. CDR3 length equals 14 residues. In germline, CDR1 is SNHLY, CDR2 FYNNEI.

The gene calls are TRBV27 and TRBJ1-4; the D is unclear. Germline V gene sequence: CDR1 MNHEY, CDR2 SMNVEV (reference sequence). The CDR3 length is 14 residues. V was trimmed by 3 bases and J by 8 bases, leaving 13 bases between them. CDR3 protein: CASSLWQNDEKLFF. The DNA of the CDR3 is TGTGCCAGCAGTTTGTGGCAGAACGACGAAAAACTGTTTTTT.

The rearrangement joins TRBV7-2 to TRBJ2-7; D call uncertain. Germline V lookup: CDR1 SGHTA, CDR2 FQGNSA. The CDR3 consists of 13 residues. Trimming shortened V by 1 base and J by 2 bases, and 6 bases separated the two germline ends. The CDR3 DNA follows: TGTGCCAGCAGCTTAGGTTCGACCTACGAGCAGTACTTC. It encodes CASSLGSTYEQYF.

The V and J genes are TRBV29-1 and TRBJ1-1; 12 positions match TRBD1. Germline values: CDR1 SQVTM, CDR2 ANQGSEA. V shed 7 bases, J shed 10 bases, and the junction held 10 bases outside the gene matches. The CDR3 totals 13 residues. CDR3: CSAPGQGALGAFF. CDR3 bases: TGCAGCGCCCCGGGACAGGGGGCATTGGGAGCTTTCTTT.

This clone appeared a single time. The V call is TRBV28, the J call TRBJ1-1, with no clear D. CDR3 length: 13 residues. V lost 2 bases and J lost 1, with 5 bases in between. Germline V gene data show CDR1 as MDHEN and CDR2 as SYDVKM. CDR3 residues: CASSLTGNTEAFF. CDR3 nucleotide sequence: TGTGCCAGCAGTTTAACGGGGAACACTGAAGCTTTCTTT.